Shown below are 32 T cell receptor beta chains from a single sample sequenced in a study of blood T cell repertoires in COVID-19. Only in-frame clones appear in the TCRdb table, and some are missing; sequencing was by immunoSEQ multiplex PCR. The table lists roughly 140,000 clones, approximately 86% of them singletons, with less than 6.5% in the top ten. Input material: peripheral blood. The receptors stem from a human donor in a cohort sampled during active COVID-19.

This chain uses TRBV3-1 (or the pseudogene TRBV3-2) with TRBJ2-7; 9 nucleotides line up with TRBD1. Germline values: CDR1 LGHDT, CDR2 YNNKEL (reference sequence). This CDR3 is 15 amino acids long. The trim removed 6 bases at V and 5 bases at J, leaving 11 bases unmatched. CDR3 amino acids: CASRVSGTGLDEQYF. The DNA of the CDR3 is TGTGCCAGCAGGGTTTCCGGGACAGGGCTAGACGAGCAGTACTTC.

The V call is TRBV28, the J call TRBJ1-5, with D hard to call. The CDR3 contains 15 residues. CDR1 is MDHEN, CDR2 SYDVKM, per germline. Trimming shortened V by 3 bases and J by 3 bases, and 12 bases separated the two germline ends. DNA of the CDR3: TGTGCCAGCAGTTTCCCGGGAGAAGTCAATCAGCCCCAGCATTTT. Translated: CASSFPGEVNQPQHF. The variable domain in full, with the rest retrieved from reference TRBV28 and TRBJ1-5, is DVKVTQSSRYLVKRTGEKVFLECVQDMDHENMFWYRQDPGLGLRLIYFSYDVKMKEKGDIPEGYSVSREKKERFSLILESASTNQTSMYLCASSFPGEVNQPQHFGDGTRLSIL.

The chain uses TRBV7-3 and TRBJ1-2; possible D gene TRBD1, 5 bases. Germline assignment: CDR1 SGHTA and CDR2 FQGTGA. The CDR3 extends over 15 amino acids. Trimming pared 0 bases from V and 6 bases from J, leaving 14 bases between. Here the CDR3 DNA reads TGTGCCAGCAGCTTAACGGGGGAGGGGAGGCATGGCTACACCTTC. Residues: CASSLTGEGRHGYTF.

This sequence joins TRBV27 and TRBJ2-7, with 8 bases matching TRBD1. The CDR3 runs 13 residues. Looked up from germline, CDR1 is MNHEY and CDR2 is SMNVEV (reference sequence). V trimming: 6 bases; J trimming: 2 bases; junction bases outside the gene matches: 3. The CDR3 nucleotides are TGTGCCAGCAGAAAACAGGGGGCCTACGAGCAGTACTTC. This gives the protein CASRKQGAYEQYF.

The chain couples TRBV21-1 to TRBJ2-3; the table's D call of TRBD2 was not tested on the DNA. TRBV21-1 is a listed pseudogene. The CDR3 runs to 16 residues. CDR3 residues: CASSKDWGLDTDTQYF. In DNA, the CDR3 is TGTGCCAGCAGCAAAGACTGGGGACTAGACACAGATACGCAGTATTTT.

CDR3 bases: TGTGCCTGGAGTGCTTCGGGACTAGCGGGAGGGCGCGAGACCCAGTACTTC. Amino acids: CAWSASGLAGGRETQYF. The chain has TRBV30 and TRBJ2-5; 16 positions agree with TRBD2. This CDR3 has 17 residues. Germline loops: CDR1 GTSNPN, CDR2 SVGIG (reference sequence). The V segment lost 1 base and the J segment 5 bases; nucleotides outside the gene matches: 7.

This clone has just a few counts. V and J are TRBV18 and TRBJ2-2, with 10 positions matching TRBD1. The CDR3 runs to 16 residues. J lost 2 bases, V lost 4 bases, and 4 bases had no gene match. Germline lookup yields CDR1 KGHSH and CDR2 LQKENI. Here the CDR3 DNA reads TGTGCCAGCTCACTGACAGGGGGCTATAACACCGGGGAGCTGTTTTTT. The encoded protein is CASSLTGGYNTGELFF.

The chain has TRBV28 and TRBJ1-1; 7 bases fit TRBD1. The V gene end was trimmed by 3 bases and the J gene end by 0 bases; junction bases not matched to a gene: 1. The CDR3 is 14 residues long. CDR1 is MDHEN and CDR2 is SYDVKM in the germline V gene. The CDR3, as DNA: TGTGCCAGCAGTTTCACAGGGGTGAACACTGAAGCTTTCTTT. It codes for CASSFTGVNTEAFF.

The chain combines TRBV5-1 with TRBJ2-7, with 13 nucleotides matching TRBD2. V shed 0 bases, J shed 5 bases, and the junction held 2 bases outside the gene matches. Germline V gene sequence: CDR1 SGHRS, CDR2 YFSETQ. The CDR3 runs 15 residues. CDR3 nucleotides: TGCGCCAGCAGCTTGGGTGGACTAGCGGGAGACGAGCAGTACTTC. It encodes CASSLGGLAGDEQYF.

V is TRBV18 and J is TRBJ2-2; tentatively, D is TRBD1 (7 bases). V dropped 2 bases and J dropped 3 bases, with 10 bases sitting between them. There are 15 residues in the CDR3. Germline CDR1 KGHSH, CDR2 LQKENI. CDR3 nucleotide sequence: TGTGCCAGCTCACCAAGCAGGGGGGACACCGGGGAGCTGTTTTTT. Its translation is CASSPSRGDTGELFF.

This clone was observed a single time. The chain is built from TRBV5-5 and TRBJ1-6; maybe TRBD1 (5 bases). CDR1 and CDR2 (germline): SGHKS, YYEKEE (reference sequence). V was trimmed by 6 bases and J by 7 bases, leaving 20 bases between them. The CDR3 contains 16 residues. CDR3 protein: CASTPLGDLANSPLHF. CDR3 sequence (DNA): TGTGCCAGCACCCCTCTCGGGGACTTGGCAAATTCACCCCTCCACTTT.

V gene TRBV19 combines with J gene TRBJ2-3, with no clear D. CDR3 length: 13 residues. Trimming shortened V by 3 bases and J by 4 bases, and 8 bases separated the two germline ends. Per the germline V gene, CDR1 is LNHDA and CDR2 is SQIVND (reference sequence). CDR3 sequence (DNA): TGTGCCAGTAGTATCAATTTAGCAGATACGCAGTATTTT. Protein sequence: CASSINLADTQYF.

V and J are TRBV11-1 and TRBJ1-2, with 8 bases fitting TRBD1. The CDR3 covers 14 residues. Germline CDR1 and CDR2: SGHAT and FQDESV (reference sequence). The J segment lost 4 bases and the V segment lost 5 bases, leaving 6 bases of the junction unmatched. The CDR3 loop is CASSHETGGYGYTF. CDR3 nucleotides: TGTGCCAGCAGCCACGAAACAGGGGGCTATGGCTACACCTTC.

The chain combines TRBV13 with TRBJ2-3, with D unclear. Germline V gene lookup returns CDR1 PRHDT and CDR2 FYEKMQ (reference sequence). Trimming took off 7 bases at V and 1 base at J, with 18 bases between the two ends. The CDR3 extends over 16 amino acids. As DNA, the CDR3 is TGTGCCAGCACCACAGCCCCCTCGTGGGGCACAGATACGCAGTATTTT. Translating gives CASTTAPSWGTDTQYF.

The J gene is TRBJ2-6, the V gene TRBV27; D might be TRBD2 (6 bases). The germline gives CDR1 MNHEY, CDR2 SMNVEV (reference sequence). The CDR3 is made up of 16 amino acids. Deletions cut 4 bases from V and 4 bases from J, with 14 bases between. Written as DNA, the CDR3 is TGTGCCAGCAGTTCTCTCGCGGGGTTAGGGGCCAACGTCCTGACTTTC. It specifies CASSSLAGLGANVLTF. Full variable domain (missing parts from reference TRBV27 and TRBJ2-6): EAQVTQNPRYLITVTGKKLTVTCSQNMNHEYMSWYRQDPGLGLRQIYYSMNVEVTDKGDVPEGYKVSRKEKRNFPLILESPSPNQTSLYFCASSSLAGLGANVLTFGAGSRLTVL.

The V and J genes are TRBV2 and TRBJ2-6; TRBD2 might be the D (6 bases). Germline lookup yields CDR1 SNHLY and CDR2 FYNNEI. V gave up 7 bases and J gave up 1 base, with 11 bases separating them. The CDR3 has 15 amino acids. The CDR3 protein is CASNMRESGANVLTF. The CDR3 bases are TGTGCCAGCAACATGCGGGAATCTGGGGCCAACGTCCTGACTTTC.

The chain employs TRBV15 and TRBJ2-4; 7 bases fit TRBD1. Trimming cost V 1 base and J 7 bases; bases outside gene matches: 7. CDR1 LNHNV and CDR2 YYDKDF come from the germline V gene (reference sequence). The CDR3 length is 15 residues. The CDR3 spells CATSRAGDSKNIQYF. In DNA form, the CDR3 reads TGTGCCACCAGCAGAGCAGGGGACAGCAAGAACATTCAGTACTTC.

In nucleotides, the CDR3 is TGTGCCAGCAGCTTGGCCTGGGCCCACAGGGAGACCCAGTACTTC. This encodes CASSLAWAHRETQYF. The chain uses TRBV5-4 and TRBJ2-5; perhaps TRBD1 as D (5 bases). This CDR3 comprises 15 residues. V lost 0 bases and J lost 5, with 14 bases in between. Per the germline V gene, CDR1 is SGHNT and CDR2 is YYREEE (reference sequence).

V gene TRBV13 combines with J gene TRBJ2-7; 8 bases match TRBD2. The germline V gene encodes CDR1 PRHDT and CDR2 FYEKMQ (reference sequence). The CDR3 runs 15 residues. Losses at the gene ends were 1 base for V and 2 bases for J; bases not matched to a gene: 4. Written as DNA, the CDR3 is TGTGCCAGCAGCTTAGCGGGGGGGATTACCTACGAGCAGTACTTC. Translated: CASSLAGGITYEQYF.

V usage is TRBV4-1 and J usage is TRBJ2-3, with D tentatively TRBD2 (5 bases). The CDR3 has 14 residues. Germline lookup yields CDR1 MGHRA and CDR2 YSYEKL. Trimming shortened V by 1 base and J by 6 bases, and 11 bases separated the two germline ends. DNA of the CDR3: TGCGCCAGCAGCCAAGCGGGAAGAGGGGATACGCAGTATTTT. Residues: CASSQAGRGDTQYF.

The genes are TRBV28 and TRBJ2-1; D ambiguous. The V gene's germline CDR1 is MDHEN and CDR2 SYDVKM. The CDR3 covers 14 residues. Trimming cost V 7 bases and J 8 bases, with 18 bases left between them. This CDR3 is CASNTALDTDEQFF. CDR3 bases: TGTGCCAGCAATACGGCGCTAGATACCGATGAGCAGTTCTTC.

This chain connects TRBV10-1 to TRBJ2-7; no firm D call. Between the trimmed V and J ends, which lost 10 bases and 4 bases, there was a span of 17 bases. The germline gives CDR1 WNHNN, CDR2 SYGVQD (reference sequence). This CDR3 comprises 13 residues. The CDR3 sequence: CATPSNREYEQYF. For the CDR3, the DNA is TGCGCCACACCCTCTAACAGAGAATACGAGCAGTACTTC.

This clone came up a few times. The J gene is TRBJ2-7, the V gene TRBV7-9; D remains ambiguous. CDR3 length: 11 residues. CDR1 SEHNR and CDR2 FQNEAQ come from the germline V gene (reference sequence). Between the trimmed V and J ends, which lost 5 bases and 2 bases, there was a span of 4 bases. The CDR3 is CASSRAYEQYF. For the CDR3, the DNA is TGTGCCAGCAGCCGGGCCTACGAGCAGTACTTC.

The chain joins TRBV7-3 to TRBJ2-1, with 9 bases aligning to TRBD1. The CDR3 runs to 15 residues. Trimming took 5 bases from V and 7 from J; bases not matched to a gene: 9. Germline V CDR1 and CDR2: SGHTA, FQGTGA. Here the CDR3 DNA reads TGTGCCAGCAGCCACCGGGACAGGGAGGTTAATGAGCAGTTCTTC. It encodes CASSHRDREVNEQFF.

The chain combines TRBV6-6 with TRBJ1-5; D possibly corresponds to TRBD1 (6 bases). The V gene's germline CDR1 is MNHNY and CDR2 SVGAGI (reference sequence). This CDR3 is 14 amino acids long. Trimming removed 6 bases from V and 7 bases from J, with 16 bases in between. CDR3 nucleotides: TGTGCCAGCAGCCTAACAGGGACGGCACAGCCCCAGCATTTT. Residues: CASSLTGTAQPQHF.

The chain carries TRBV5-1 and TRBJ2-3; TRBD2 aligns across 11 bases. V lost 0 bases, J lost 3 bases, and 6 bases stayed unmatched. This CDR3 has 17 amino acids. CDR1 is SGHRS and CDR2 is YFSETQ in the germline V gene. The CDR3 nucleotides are TGCGCCAGCAGCTTGGCCGCTAGCGGGGGGTCTACAGATACGCAGTATTTT. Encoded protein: CASSLAASGGSTDTQYF.

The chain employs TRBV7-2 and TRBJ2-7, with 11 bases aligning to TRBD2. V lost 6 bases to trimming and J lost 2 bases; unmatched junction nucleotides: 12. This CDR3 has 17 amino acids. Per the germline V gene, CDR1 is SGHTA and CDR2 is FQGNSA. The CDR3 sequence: CASRTSVISGGAYEQYF. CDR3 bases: TGTGCCAGCAGAACTTCAGTCATTAGCGGGGGGGCCTACGAGCAGTACTTC. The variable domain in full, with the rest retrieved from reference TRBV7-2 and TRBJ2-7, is GAGVSQSPSNKVTEKGKDVELRCDPISGHTALYWYRQSLGQGLEFLIYFQGNSAPDKSGLPSDRFSAERTGGSVSTLTIQRTQQEDSAVYLCASRTSVISGGAYEQYFGPGTRLTVT.

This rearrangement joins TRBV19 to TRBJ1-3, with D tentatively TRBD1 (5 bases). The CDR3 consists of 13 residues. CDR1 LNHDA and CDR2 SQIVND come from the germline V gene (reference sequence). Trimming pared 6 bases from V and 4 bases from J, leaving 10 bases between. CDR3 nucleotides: TGTGCCAGTAGGCAGGGTGGAGGAAACACCATATATTTT. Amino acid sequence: CASRQGGGNTIYF.

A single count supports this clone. In DNA form, the CDR3 reads TGTGCCAGCAGCCCGTCGAGTGAAAATTCACCCCTCCACTTT. Translation: CASSPSSENSPLHF. V is TRBV3-1 (or the pseudogene TRBV3-2) and J is TRBJ1-6, with D uncertain. From germline, CDR1 is LGHDT and CDR2 YNNKEL (reference sequence). This CDR3 has 14 residues. Trimming left V 4 bases short and J 7 bases short, with 11 bases between.

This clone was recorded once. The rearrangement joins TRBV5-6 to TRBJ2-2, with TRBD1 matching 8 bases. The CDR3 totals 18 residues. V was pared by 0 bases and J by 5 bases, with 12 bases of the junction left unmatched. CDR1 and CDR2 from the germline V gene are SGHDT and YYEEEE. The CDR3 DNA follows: TGTGCCAGCAGCTTGGCCCCCGGACAGGGAATAGGAACCGGGGAGCTGTTTTTT. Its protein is CASSLAPGQGIGTGELFF.

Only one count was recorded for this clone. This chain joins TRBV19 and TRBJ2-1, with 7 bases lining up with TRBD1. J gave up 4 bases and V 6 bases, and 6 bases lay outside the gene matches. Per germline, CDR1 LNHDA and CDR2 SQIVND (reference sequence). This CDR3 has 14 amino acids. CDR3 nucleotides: TGTGCCAGTAGCCTCAGGGGGTTATACAATGAGCAGTTCTTC. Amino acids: CASSLRGLYNEQFF.

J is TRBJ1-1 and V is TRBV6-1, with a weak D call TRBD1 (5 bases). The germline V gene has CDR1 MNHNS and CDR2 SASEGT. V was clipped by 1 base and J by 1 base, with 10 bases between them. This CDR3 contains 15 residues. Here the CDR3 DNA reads TGTGCCAGCAGTGAAGAACTCCAGGGGAACACTGAAGCTTTCTTT. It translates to CASSEELQGNTEAFF.